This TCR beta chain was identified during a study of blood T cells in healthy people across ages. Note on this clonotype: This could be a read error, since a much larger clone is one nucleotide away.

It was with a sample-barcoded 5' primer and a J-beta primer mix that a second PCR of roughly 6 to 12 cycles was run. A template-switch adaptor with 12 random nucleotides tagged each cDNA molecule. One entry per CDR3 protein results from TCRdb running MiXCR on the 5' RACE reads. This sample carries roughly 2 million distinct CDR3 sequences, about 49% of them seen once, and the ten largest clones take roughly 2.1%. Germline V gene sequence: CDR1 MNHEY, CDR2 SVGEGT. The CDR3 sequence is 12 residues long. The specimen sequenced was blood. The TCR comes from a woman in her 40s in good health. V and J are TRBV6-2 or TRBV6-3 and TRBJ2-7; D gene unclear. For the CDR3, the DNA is TGTGCCAGCACTTACGGCTCCTACGAGCAGTACTTC. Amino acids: CASTYGSYEQYF.